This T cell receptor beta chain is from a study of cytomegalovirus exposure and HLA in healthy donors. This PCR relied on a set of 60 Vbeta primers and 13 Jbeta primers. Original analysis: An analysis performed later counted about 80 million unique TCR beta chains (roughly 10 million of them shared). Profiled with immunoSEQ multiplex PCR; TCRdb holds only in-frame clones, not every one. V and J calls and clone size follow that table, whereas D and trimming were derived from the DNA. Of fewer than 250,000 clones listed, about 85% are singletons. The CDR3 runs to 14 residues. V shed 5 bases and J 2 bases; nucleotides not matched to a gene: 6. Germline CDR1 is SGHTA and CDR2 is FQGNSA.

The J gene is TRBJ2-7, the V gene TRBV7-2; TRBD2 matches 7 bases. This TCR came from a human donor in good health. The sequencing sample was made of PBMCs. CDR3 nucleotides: TGTGCCAGCAGCCGGGACTATGTTGCCTACGAGCAGTACTTC. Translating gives CASSRDYVAYEQYF.